The 7 T cell receptor beta chains listed next were all sequenced from one sample in a study of a mutant IDH1 vaccine in newly diagnosed glioma (dated by TCRdb to the early 2020s). Read against the paper, the sample's time point label means: baseline, week 1 (first vaccination visit). Read against the paper, the sample's treatment or condition label means: pre-vaccination baseline after standard-of-care therapy. Libraries were constructed by the immunoSEQ multiplex PCR assay. The clones in this table, taken by TCRdb from immuneACCESS, are in-frame only. Not every clone is retained; where verified, under half of the shortfall comes from an unresolved V gene, and the cause of the rest is unknown. For this sample there are 99,000 or so clones; 70% to 90% appear just once. The ten largest clonotypes hold roughly 0.54% of the sample. The sample in question was PBMCs, obtained from a glioma patient treated with radiotherapy, temozolomide or both. These receptors were obtained from a woman in her fifties or sixties with glioma.

The chain recombines TRBV6-5 with TRBJ2-3; D perhaps matches TRBD2 (6 bases). V lost 5 bases, J lost 2 bases, and 11 bases lay in between. The CDR3 is made up of 14 amino acids. Germline CDR1 MNHEY, CDR2 SVGAGI. CDR3 amino acids: CASSLGRTTDTQYF. CDR3 DNA sequence: TGTGCCAGCAGTCTGGGGAGGACCACAGATACGCAGTATTTT.

The chain links TRBV23-1 to TRBJ1-5; 7 nucleotides line up with TRBD1. TRBV23-1 is an open reading frame whose function is uncertain. Trimming cost V 3 bases and J 2 bases; bases outside gene matches: 10. CDR3 size: 17 residues. CDR3 bases: TGCGCCAGCAGTCAGCCGACAGGGAGAAGAGGCAATCAGCCCCAGCATTTT. The encoded protein is CASSQPTGRRGNQPQHF.

This chain links TRBV4-1 with TRBJ2-6; D is ambiguous. The CDR3 covers 16 residues. Trimming took 0 bases from V and 0 from J, leaving 6 bases between them. Germline V lookup: CDR1 MGHRA, CDR2 YSYEKL. The CDR3 reads CASSQELASGANVLTF. Here the CDR3 DNA reads TGCGCCAGCAGCCAAGAATTGGCCTCTGGGGCCAACGTCCTGACTTTC.

The chain recombines TRBV5-1 with TRBJ2-5, with D perhaps TRBD2 (5 bases). The V end lost 0 bases, the J end lost 4 bases, and 13 bases lay between the germline ends. This CDR3 region has 15 residues. Germline values: CDR1 SGHRS, CDR2 YFSETQ. In DNA form, the CDR3 reads TGCGCCAGCAGCTTGGCGGGAACCATGCGAGAGACCCAGTACTTC. Residues: CASSLAGTMRETQYF.

The chain carries TRBV6-1 and TRBJ2-3; possible D gene TRBD2, 5 bases. The CDR3 runs 13 residues. CDR1 and CDR2 (germline): MNHNS, SASEGT. V dropped 6 bases and J dropped 11 bases, with 18 bases sitting between them. The CDR3 loop is CASSPDLAEGQYF. For the CDR3, the DNA is TGTGCCAGCAGCCCTGACCTGGCCGAGGGGCAGTATTTT.

This chain joins TRBV30 and TRBJ2-6; D gene uncertain. The germline gives CDR1 GTSNPN, CDR2 SVGIG (reference sequence). This CDR3 region has 16 residues. V dropped 0 bases and J dropped 0 bases, with 9 bases sitting between them. The CDR3 region is CAWSVPWSSGANVLTF. The CDR3 DNA reads as TGTGCCTGGAGTGTACCATGGAGCTCTGGGGCCAACGTCCTGACTTTC.

The chain recombines TRBV7-9 with TRBJ2-1; D remains unclear. CDR3 length equals 16 residues. V lost 4 bases, J lost 3 bases, and 16 bases lay in between. The germline V gene encodes CDR1 SEHNR and CDR2 FQNEAQ (reference sequence). This chain's CDR3 is CASSSPRYVGYNEQFF. CDR3 DNA: TGTGCCAGCAGCTCACCTCGTTATGTGGGCTACAATGAGCAGTTCTTC. The whole variable domain, remainder taken from reference TRBV7-9 and TRBJ2-1, is DTGVSQNPRHKITKRGQNVTFRCDPISEHNRLYWYRQTLGQGPEFLTYFQNEAQLEKSRLLSDRFSAERPKGSFSTLEIQRTEQGDSAMYLCASSSPRYVGYNEQFFGPGTRLTVL.